This T cell receptor beta chain appears in the sequencing data of a study of T cells in Graves' hyperthyroidism and ophthalmopathy. Researchers took RNA transcripts and amplified the TCR beta CDR3 regions from them. HTBI primers were the set used in a first-round RT-PCR of the TCR CDR3. TCRdb called the multiplex PCR reads again in MiXCR, with one record for every CDR3 protein. The sample lists under 400,000 distinct CDR3 sequences, approximately 15% seen once, with approximately 11% in the top ten. V lost 9 bases, J lost 3 bases, and 11 bases stayed unmatched. The CDR3 is 15 amino acids. CDR1 is LNHDA, CDR2 SQIVND, per germline (reference sequence).

The sequenced material came from blood. The TCR originated in an older woman with Graves' hyperthyroidism. This chain links TRBV19 with TRBJ2-7; 10 nucleotides align to TRBD2. CDR3 bases: TGTGCCAGCATTTCGGGACTAGCGTTTTACTACGAGCAGTACTTC. It yields the protein CASISGLAFYYEQYF.